This TCR beta chain stems from a study of CD8 T cells in ankylosing spondylitis. Whole-study findings and limits: For ankylosing spondylitis blood, a TCR beta motif of eight or nine highly homologous variants appeared characteristic.

Germline CDR1 reads SGHRS; CDR2 reads YFSETQ. With 1 base removed from V and 4 bases from J, the gap between germline ends came to 6 bases. The CDR3 covers 13 residues. Quantitative 5'-RACE with molecular barcodes generated TCR beta libraries. TCRdb ran MiXCR on the 5' RACE reads and lists one entry per CDR3 protein. The data contain some 220,000 distinct CDR3 sequences, 7.3% of them singletons. This clonotype occurred many times. The antigen is not known. The gene calls are TRBV5-1 and TRBJ2-1; no clear D. Material: blood, either unsorted or a sorted T cell fraction (not recorded which). This sequence originates from a male donor with ankylosing spondylitis. The CDR3 here is CASSLKGYNEQFF. Written as DNA, the CDR3 is TGCGCCAGCAGCTTGAAAGGGTACAATGAGCAGTTCTTC.